This entry lists 15 T cell receptor beta chains sequenced from one sample in a study of post-analysis software for immune sequencing data. Study conclusions and caveats: Roughly five TRBV segments appeared more often in patients than in controls, and TRBV5-6, TRBV5-1 and TRBV20-1 were among these.

No antigen has been assigned to these receptors. Prepared libraries of TCR beta cDNA carried unique molecular identifiers. From the PCR reads, TCRdb called clonotypes with MiXCR, one entry per CDR3 protein. This sample has 700,000 to 900,000 distinct CDR3 sequences, with about half found just once. The sequenced material came from blood. These receptors were taken from a girl aged 10-17 years with multiple sclerosis.

The table lists this clonotype with a few counts. The chain carries TRBV18 and TRBJ2-5; 11 bases agree with TRBD2. CDR3 length: 17 amino acids. The germline V gene has CDR1 KGHSH and CDR2 LQKENI. V was pared by 2 bases and J by 4 bases, with 9 bases of the junction left unmatched. CDR3: CASSPGLAGGAGETQYF. DNA for the CDR3: TGTGCCAGCTCACCAGGGCTAGCGGGAGGAGCAGGAGAGACCCAGTACTTC.

This clonotype was recorded a few times. The chain has TRBV5-1 and TRBJ2-3; 10 bases align to TRBD2. Per germline, CDR1 SGHRS and CDR2 YFSETQ. This CDR3 is built from 17 residues. J gave up 1 base and V 1 base, and 6 bases lay outside the gene matches. CDR3 coding DNA: TGCGCCAGCAGCTTGACGTCCGGACTAGCGGGCACAGATACGCAGTATTTT. Encoded protein: CASSLTSGLAGTDTQYF.

The sample holds a few counts of this clonotype. This sequence joins TRBV29-1 and TRBJ2-5; TRBD1 matches at 9 bases. The V gene's germline CDR1 is SQVTM and CDR2 ANQGSEA. The trim removed 4 bases at V and 4 bases at J, leaving 7 bases unmatched. The CDR3 is 14 residues long. CDR3 DNA sequence: TGCAGCGTTGGGGGACAGGGAACGACAGAGACCCAGTACTTC. Translated, it gives CSVGGQGTTETQYF. Full variable domain (missing parts from reference TRBV29-1 and TRBJ2-5): SAVISQKPSRDICQRGTSLTIQCQVDSQVTMMFWYRQQPGQSLTLIATANQGSEATYESGFVIDKFPISRPNLTFSTLTVSNMSPEDSSIYLCSVGGQGTTETQYFGPGTRLLVL.

This clonotype was observed a handful of times. V is TRBV7-9 and J is TRBJ2-5, with TRBD1 identical over 8 bases. The DNA end favors TRBJ2-7, so the J call may be wrong. The CDR3 has 13 residues. Germline assignment: CDR1 SEHNR and CDR2 FQNEAQ (reference sequence). The CDR3 spells CASTGQGPYEQYF. In nucleotides, the CDR3 is TGTGCCAGCACAGGACAGGGACCCTACGAGCAGTACTTC.

This clonotype was found a few times. The V gene is TRBV6-1, the J gene TRBJ2-3; TRBD2 aligns across 10 bases. The CDR3 sequence is 15 residues long. CDR1 MNHNS and CDR2 SASEGT come from the germline V gene. After removal of 4 bases from V and 5 bases from J, the junction contained 6 bases not matched to a gene. As DNA, the CDR3 is TGTGCCAGCAGTGGAGCGGGAGGGCCTCAAGATACGCAGTATTTT. Protein product: CASSGAGGPQDTQYF.

The rearrangement joins TRBV5-1 to TRBJ2-5; 9 bases match TRBD1. Matching the DNA end better, TRBJ2-7 makes the J call doubtful. The CDR3 has 14 residues. CDR1 is SGHRS, CDR2 YFSETQ, per germline. The CDR3 sequence is CASSLGQGENEQYF. The CDR3 nucleotides are TGCGCCAGCAGCTTGGGACAGGGGGAGAACGAGCAGTACTTC.

The gene calls are TRBV2 and TRBJ2-6; D is possibly TRBD1 (5 bases). V was shortened by 5 bases and J by 3 bases, with 11 bases between the two germline ends. Germline CDR1 SNHLY, CDR2 FYNNEI. The CDR3 length is 15 residues. The CDR3: CASSKEGVGANVLTF. DNA of the CDR3: TGTGCCAGCAGTAAAGAAGGGGTTGGGGCCAACGTCCTGACTTTC.

The rearrangement joins TRBV6-2 or TRBV6-3 to TRBJ1-2; tentatively, D is TRBD1 (5 bases). The CDR3 has 14 residues. With 4 bases removed from V and 10 bases from J, the gap between germline ends came to 19 bases. Per the germline V gene, CDR1 is MNHEY and CDR2 is SVGEGT. The DNA of the CDR3 is TGTGCCAGCAGTTTCAAGAGGGGAAGAGATCTCTACACCTTC. Amino acid sequence: CASSFKRGRDLYTF.

The chain links TRBV6-5 to TRBJ2-1; 9 bases match TRBD2. J gave up 5 bases and V 3 bases, and 14 bases lay outside the gene matches. CDR1 is MNHEY and CDR2 is SVGAGI in the germline V gene. The CDR3 totals 18 residues. CDR3 nucleotide sequence: TGTGCCAGCAGTTATATAAACAGGGCTCAGCGGGAGGACAATGAGCAGTTCTTC. Its translation: CASSYINRAQREDNEQFF.

This sequence joins TRBV12-3 or TRBV12-4 and TRBJ2-4; 8 bases line up with TRBD2. There are 13 residues in the CDR3. V dropped 6 bases and J dropped 12; count of bases not matched to a gene: 10. Written as DNA, the CDR3 is TGTGCCAGCAGCTCGACTAGCGAAAGTTCTCAGTACTTC. It is translated as CASSSTSESSQYF.

This chain uses TRBV28 with TRBJ2-7, with 14 bases aligning to TRBD2. The J call may be incorrect, as the DNA end agrees better with TRBJ2-5. The CDR3 length is 16 residues. The germline V gene has CDR1 MDHEN and CDR2 SYDVKM. The CDR3 DNA is TGTGCCAGCAGTTTCGGGGGACTAGCGGGAGTGGAGACCCAGTACTTC. It yields the protein CASSFGGLAGVETQYF.

This clonotype turned up a few times. V is TRBV20-1 and J is TRBJ1-4; no clear D gene. The germline V gene has CDR1 DFQATT and CDR2 SNEGSKA (reference sequence). This CDR3 has 13 amino acids. V lost 5 bases and J 8 bases, leaving 15 bases between the germline ends. The CDR3 region is CSAPGEGVEKLFF. CDR3 nucleotides: TGCAGTGCTCCCGGGGAGGGAGTCGAAAAACTGTTTTTT.

This clonotype was observed a handful of times. The chain carries TRBV5-6 and TRBJ2-5, with D unclear. The CDR3 has 14 amino acids. Germline CDR1 is SGHDT and CDR2 is YYEEEE. Trimming cost V 1 base and J 2 bases, with 9 bases left between them. The CDR3 DNA is TGTGCCAGCAGCTTGCTATCTGTACAAGAGACCCAGTACTTC. Protein product: CASSLLSVQETQYF.

This chain joins TRBV25-1 and TRBJ2-4; D tentatively reads TRBD1 or TRBD2 (7 bases each). The J call may be mistaken, given a closer DNA end match to TRBJ2-7. Per the germline V gene, CDR1 is MGHDK and CDR2 is SYGVNS. The CDR3 is made up of 14 amino acids. Here the CDR3 reads CASSEWEGAYEQYF. The CDR3 DNA is TGTGCCAGCAGTGAATGGGAGGGGGCGTACGAGCAGTACTTC.

The chain couples TRBV28 to TRBJ2-1; 8 positions match TRBD2. The trim removed 4 bases at V and 0 bases at J, leaving 14 bases unmatched. The CDR3 is made up of 19 amino acids. CDR1 and CDR2 (germline): MDHEN, SYDVKM. CDR3 sequence: CASSSLTGTSGSSYNEQFF. In DNA, the CDR3 is TGTGCCAGCAGTTCGCTCACCGGGACGAGCGGGAGCTCCTACAATGAGCAGTTCTTC.